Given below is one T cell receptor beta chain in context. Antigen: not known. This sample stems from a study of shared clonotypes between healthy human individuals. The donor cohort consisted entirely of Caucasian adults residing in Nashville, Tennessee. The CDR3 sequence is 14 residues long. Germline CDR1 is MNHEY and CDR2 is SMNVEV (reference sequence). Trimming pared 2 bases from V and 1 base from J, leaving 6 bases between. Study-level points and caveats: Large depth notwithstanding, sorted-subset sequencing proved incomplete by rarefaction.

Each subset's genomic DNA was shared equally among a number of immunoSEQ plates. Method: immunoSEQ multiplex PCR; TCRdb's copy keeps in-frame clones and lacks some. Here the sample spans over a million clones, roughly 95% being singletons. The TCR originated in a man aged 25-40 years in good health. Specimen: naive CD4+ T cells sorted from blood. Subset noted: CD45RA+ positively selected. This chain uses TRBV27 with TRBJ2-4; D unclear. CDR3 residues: CASSLTWAKNIQYF. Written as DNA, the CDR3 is TGTGCCAGCAGTTTAACATGGGCCAAAAACATTCAGTACTTC.